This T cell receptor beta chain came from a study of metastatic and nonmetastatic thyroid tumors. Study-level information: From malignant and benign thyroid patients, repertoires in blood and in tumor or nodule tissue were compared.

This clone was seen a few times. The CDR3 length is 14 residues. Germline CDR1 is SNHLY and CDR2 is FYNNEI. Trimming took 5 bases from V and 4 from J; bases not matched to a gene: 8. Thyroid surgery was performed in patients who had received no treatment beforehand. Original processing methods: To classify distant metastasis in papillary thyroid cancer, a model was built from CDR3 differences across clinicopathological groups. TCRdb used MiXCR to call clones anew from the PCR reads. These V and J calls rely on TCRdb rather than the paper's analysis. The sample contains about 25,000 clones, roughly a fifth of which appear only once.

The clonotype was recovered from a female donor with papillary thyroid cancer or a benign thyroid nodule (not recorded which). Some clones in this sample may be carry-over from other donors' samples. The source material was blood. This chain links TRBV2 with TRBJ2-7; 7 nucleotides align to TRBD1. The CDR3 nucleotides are TGTGCCAGCAGTCCAGACAGGGTCACGTACGAGCAGTACTTC. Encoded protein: CASSPDRVTYEQYF.